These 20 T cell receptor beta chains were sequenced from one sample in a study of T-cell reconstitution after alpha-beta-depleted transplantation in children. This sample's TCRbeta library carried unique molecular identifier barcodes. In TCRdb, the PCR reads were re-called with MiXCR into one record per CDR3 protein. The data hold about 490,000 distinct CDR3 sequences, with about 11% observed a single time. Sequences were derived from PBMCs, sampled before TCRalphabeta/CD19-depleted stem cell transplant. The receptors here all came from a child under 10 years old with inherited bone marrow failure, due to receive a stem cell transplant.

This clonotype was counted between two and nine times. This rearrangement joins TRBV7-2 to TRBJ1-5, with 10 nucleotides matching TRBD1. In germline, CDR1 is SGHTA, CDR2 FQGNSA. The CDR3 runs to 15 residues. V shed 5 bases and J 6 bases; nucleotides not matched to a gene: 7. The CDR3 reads CASSRDRGLGQPQHF. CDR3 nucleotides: TGTGCCAGCAGCCGTGACAGGGGGCTGGGTCAGCCCCAGCATTTT.

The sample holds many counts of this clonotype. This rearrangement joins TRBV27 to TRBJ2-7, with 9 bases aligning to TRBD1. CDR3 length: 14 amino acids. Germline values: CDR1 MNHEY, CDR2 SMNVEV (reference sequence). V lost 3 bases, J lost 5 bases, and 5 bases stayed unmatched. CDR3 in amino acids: CASSFGQGNHEQYF. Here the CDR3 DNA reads TGTGCCAGCAGTTTCGGACAGGGGAATCACGAGCAGTACTTC.

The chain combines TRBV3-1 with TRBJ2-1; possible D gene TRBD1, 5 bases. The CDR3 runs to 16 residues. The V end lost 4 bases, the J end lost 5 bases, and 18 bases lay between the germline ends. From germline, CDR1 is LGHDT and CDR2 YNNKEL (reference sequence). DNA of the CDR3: TGTGCCAGCAGCCTAGGGGTCTTCTTCCAAGACAATGAGCAGTTCTTC. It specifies CASSLGVFFQDNEQFF.

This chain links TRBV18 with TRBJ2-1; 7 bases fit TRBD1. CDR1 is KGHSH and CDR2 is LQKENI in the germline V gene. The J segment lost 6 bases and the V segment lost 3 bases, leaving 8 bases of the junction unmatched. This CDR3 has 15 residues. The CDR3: CASSPRQGLRNEQFF. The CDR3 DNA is TGTGCCAGCTCACCTCGACAGGGCCTACGCAATGAGCAGTTCTTC.

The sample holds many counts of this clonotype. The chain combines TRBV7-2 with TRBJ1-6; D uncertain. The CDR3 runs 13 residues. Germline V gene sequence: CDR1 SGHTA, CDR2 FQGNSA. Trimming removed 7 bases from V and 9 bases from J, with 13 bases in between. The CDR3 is CASTNPPGSPLHF. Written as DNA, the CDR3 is TGTGCCAGCACCAATCCTCCTGGTTCACCCCTCCACTTT.

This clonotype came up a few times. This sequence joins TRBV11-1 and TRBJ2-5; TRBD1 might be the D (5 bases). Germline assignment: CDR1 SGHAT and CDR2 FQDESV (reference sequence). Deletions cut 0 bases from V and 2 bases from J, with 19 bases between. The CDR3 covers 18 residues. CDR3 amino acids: CASSLAMFLDSPQETQYF. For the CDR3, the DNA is TGTGCCAGCAGCTTAGCGATGTTTTTAGACAGCCCACAAGAGACCCAGTACTTC.

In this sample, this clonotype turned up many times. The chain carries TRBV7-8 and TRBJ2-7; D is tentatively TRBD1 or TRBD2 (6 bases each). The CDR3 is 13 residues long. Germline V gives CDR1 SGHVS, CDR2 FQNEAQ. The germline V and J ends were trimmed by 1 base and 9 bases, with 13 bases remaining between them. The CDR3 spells CASSLGGRDRQYF. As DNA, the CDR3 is TGTGCCAGCAGCTTAGGGGGGCGGGACCGGCAGTACTTC.

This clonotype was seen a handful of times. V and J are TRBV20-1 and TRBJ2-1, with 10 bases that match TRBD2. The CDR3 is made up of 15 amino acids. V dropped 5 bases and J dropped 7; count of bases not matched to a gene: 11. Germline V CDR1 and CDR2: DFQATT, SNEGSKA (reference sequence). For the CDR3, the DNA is TGCAGTGCTTCCGCAGCGGGAGGGTACGGTAATGAGCAGTTCTTC. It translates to CSASAAGGYGNEQFF.

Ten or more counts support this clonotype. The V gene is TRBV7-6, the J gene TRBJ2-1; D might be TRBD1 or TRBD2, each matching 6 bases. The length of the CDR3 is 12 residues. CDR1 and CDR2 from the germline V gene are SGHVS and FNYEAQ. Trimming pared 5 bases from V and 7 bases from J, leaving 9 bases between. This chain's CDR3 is CASSRGQNEQFF. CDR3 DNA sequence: TGTGCCAGCAGCCGGGGGCAAAATGAGCAGTTCTTC. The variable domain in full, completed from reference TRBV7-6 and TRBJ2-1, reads GAGVSQSPRYKVTKRGQDVALRCDPISGHVSLYWYRQALGQGPEFLTYFNYEAQQDKSGLPNDRFSAERPEGSISTLTIQRTEQRDSAMYRCASSRGQNEQFFGPGTRLTVL.

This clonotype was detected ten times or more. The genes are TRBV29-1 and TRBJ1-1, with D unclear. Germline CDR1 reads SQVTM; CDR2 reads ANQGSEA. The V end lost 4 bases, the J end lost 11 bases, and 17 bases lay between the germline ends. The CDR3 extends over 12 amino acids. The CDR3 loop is CSVVRITSKAFF. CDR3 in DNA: TGCAGCGTTGTTCGTATCACCTCTAAGGCTTTCTTT.

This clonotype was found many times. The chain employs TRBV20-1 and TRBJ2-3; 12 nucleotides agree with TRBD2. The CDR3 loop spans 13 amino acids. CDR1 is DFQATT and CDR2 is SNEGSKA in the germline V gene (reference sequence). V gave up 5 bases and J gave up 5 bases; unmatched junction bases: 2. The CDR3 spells CSAPGLAGDTQYF. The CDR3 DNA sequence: TGCAGTGCTCCGGGACTAGCGGGAGATACGCAGTATTTT.

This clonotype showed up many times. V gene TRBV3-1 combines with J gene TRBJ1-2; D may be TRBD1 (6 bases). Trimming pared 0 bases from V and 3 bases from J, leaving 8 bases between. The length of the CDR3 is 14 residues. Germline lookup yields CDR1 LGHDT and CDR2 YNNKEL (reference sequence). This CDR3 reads CASSQEQGDYGYTF. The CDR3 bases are TGTGCCAGCAGCCAAGAACAGGGCGACTATGGCTACACCTTC. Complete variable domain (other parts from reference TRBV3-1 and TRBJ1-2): DTAVSQTPKYLVTQMGNDKSIKCEQNLGHDTMYWYKQDSKKFLKIMFSYNNKELIINETVPNRFSPKSPDKAHLNLHINSLELGDSAVYFCASSQEQGDYGYTFGSGTRLTVV.

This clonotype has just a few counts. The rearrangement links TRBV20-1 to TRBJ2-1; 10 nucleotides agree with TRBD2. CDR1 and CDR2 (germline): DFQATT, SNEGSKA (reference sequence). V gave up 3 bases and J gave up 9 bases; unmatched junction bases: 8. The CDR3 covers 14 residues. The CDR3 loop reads CSASSSGRAVEQFF. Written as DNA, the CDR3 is TGCAGTGCTAGCTCCAGCGGGAGGGCCGTTGAGCAGTTCTTC.

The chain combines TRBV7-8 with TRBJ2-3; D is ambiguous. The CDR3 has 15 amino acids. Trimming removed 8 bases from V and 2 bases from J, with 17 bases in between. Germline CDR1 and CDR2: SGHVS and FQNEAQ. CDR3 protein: CASRAGPHATDTQYF. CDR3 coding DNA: TGTGCCAGCCGCGCTGGCCCGCATGCCACAGATACGCAGTATTTT.

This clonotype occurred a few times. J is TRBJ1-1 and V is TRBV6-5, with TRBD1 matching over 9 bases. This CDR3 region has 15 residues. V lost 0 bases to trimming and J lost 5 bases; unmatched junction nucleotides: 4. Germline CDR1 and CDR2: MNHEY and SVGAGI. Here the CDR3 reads CASSYSGQGWTEAFF. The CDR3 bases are TGTGCCAGCAGTTACTCGGGACAGGGCTGGACTGAAGCTTTCTTT.

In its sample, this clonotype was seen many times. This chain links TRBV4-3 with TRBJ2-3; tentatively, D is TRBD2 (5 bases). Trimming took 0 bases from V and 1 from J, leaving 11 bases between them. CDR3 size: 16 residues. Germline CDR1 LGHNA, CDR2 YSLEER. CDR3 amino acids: CASSQDLAQGTDTQYF. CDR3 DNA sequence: TGCGCCAGCAGCCAAGACCTAGCCCAGGGCACAGATACGCAGTATTTT.

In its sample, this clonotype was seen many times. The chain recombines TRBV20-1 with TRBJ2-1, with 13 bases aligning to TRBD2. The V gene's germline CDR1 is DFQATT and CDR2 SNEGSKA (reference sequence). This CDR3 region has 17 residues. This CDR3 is CGTGGGGLAGRYNEQFF. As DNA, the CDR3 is TGCGGAACAGGGGGAGGGGGACTAGCGGGACGCTACAATGAGCAGTTCTTC.

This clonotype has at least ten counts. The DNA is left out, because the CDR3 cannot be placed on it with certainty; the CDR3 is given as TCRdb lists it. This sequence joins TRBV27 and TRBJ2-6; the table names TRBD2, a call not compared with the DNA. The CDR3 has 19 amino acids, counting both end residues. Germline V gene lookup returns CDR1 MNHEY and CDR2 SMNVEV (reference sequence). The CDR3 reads CASSTSGLAGVSGANVLTF.

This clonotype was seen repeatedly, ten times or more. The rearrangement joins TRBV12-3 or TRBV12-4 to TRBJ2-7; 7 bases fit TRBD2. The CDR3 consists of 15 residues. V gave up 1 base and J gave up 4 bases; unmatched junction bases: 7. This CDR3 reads CASSLGSGKPYEQYF. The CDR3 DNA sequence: TGTGCCAGCAGTTTAGGGAGCGGGAAACCGTACGAGCAGTACTTC.

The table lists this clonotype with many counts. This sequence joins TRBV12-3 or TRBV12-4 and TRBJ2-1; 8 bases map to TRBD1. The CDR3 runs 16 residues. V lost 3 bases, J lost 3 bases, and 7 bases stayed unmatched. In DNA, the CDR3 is TGTGCCAGCAGTTTCGGGCAGGGGGCCGGCTACAATGAGCAGTTCTTC. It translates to CASSFGQGAGYNEQFF.